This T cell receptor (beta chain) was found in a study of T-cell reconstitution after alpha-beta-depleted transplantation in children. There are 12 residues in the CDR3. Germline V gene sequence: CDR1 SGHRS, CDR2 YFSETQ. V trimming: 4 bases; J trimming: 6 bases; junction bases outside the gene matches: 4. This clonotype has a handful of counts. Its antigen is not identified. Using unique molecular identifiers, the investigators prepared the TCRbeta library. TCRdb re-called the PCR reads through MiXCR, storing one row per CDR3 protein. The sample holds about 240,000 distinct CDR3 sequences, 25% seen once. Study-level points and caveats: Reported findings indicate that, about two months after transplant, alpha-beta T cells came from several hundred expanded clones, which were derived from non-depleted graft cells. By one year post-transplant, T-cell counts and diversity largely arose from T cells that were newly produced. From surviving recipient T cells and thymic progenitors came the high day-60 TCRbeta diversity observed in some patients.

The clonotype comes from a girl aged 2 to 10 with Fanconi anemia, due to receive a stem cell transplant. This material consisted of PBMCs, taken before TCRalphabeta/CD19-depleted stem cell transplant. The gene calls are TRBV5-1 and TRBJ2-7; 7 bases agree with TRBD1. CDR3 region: CASSPTGAEQYF. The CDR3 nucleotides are TGCGCCAGCAGCCCTACAGGGGCCGAGCAGTACTTC.